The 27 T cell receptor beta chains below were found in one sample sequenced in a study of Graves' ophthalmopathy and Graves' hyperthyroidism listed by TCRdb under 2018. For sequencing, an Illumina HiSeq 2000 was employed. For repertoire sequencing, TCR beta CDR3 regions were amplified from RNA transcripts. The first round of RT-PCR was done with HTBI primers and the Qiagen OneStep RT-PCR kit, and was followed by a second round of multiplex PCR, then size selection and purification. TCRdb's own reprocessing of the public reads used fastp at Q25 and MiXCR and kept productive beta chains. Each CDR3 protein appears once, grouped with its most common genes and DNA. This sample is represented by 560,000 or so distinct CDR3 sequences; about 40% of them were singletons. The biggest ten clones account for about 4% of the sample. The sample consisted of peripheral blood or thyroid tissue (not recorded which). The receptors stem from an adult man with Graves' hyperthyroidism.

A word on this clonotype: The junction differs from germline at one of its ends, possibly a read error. This CDR3 is CASSQDRGSNTEAFF. The CDR3 DNA is TGCGCCAGCAGCCAAGATCGGGGGTCGAACACTGAAGCTTTCTTT. This rearrangement joins TRBV19 to TRBJ1-1, with D possibly matching TRBD1 (5 bases). The germline V gene encodes CDR1 LNHDA and CDR2 SQIVND (reference sequence). The CDR3 is 15 amino acids.

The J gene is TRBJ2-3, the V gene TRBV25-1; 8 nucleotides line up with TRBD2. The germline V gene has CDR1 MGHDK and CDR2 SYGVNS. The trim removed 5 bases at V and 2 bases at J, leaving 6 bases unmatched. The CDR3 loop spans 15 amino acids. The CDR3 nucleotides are TGTGCCAGCAGTTACGGGCGGGGGGACACAGATACGCAGTATTTT. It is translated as CASSYGRGDTDTQYF.

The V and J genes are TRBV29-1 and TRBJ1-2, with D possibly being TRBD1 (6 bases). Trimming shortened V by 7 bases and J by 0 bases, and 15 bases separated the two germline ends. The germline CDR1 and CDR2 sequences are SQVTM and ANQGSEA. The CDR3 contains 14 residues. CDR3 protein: CSGEQGNTNYGYTF. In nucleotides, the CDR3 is TGCAGCGGGGAACAGGGTAACACTAACTATGGCTACACCTTC.

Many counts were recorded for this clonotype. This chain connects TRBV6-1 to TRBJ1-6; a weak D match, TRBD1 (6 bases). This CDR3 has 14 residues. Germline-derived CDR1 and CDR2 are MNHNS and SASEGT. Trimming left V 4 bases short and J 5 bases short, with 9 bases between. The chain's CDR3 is CASSGTVNNSPLHF. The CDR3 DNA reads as TGTGCCAGCAGTGGGACAGTGAATAATTCACCCCTCCACTTT.

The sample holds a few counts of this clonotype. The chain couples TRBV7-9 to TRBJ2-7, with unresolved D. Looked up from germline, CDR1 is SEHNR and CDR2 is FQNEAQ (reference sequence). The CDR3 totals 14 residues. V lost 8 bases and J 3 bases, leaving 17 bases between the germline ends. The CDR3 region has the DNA TGTGCCAGCTCACTTAAGGATTTGGACTACGAGCAGTACTTC. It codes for CASSLKDLDYEQYF. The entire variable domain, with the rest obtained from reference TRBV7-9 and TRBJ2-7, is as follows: DTGVSQNPRHKITKRGQNVTFRCDPISEHNRLYWYRQTLGQGPEFLTYFQNEAQLEKSRLLSDRFSAERPKGSFSTLEIQRTEQGDSAMYLCASSLKDLDYEQYFGPGTRLTVT.

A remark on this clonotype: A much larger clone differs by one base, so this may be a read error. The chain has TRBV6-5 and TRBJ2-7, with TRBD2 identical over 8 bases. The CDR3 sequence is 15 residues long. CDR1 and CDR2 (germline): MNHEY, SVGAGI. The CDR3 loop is CAGSHSTSALHEQYF. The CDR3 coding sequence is TGTGCCGGCAGTCATTCGACTAGCGCCCTCCACGAGCAGTACTTC.

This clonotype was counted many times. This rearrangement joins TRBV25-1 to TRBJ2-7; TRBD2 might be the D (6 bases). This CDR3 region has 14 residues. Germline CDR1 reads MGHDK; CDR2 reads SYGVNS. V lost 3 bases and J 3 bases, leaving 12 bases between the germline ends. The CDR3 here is CASSDPGLYYEQYF. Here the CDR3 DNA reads TGTGCCAGCAGTGACCCGGGACTTTACTACGAGCAGTACTTC.

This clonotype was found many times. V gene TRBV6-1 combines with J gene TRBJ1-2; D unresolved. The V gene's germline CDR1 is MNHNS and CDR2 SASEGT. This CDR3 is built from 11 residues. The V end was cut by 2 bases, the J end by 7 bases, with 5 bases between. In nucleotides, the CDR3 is TGTGCCAGCAGTGAAAGGATTGGCTACACCTTC. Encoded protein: CASSERIGYTF.

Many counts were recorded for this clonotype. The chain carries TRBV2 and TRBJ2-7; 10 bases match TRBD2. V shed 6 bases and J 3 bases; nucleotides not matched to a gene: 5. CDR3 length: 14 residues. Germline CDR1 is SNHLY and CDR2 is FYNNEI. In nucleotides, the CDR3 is TGTGCCAGCAGCCCGAGCGGGAGGGACTACGAGCAGTACTTC. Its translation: CASSPSGRDYEQYF.

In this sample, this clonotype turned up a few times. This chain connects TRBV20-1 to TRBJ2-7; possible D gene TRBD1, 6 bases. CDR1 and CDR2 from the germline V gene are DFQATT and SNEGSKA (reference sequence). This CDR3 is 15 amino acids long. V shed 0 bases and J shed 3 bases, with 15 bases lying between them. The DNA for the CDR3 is TGCAGTGCTAGAGATAGAGGGGGACCTATCTACGAGCAGTACTTC. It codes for CSARDRGGPIYEQYF.

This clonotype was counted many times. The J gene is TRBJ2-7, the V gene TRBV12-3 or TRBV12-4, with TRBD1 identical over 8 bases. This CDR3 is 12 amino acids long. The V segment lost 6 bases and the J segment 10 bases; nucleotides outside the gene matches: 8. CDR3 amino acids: CASRSDRGDQYF. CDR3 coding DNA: TGTGCCAGCAGATCCGACAGGGGCGACCAGTACTTC.

This CDR3 reads CSVPRGGRNTEAFF. The DNA of the CDR3 is TGCAGCGTACCCAGGGGGGGCCGGAACACTGAAGCTTTCTTT. The rearrangement joins TRBV29-1 to TRBJ1-1, with 7 bases that match TRBD1. The CDR3 has 14 amino acids. Germline-derived CDR1 and CDR2 are SQVTM and ANQGSEA. Unmatched junction bases numbered 8, after V lost 6 bases and J lost 1 base.

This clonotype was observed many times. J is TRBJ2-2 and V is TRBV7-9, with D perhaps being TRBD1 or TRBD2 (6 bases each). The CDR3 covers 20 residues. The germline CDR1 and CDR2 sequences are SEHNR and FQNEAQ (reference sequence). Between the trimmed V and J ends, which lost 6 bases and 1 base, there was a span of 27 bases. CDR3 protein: CASRPIRGHTSNGNTGELFF. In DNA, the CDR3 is TGTGCCAGCAGACCCATTCGGGGGCATACGAGTAACGGGAACACCGGGGAGCTGTTTTTT.

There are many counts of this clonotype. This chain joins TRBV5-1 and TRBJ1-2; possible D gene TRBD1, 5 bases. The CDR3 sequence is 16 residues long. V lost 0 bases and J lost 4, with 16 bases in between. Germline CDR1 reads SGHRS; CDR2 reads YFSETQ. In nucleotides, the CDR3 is TGCGCCAGCAGCTTGGCGTCGGTTCGACAGAGCTATGGCTACACCTTC. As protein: CASSLASVRQSYGYTF.

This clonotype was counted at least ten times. The CDR3 sequence is CASSILAGGGYPGELFF. In DNA, the CDR3 is TGTGCCAGTAGTATCCTGGCTGGAGGCGGATATCCCGGGGAGCTGTTTTTT. The V gene is TRBV19, the J gene TRBJ2-2; D may be TRBD2 (5 bases). V was pared by 3 bases and J by 6 bases, with 20 bases between. Germline CDR1 reads LNHDA; CDR2 reads SQIVND (reference sequence). This CDR3 comprises 17 residues.

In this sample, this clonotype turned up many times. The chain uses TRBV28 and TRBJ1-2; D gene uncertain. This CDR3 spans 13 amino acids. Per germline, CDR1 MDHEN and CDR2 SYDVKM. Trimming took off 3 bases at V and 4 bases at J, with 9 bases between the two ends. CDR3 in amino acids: CASSFGNIYGYTF. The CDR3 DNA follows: TGTGCCAGCAGTTTCGGGAATATCTATGGCTACACCTTC.

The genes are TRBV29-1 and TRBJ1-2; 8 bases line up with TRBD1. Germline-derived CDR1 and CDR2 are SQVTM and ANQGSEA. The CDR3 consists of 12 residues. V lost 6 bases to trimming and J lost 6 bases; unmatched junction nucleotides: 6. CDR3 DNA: TGCAGCGTGACCACAGGGGGTGATGGCTACACCTTC. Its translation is CSVTTGGDGYTF.

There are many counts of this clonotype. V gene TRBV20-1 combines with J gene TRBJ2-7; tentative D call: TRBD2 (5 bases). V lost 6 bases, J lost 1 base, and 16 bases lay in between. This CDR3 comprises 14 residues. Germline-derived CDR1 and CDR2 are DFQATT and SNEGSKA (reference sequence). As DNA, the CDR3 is TGCAGTGCCCCAGTGGGCGGGTTATCCTACGAGCAGTACTTC. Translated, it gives CSAPVGGLSYEQYF.

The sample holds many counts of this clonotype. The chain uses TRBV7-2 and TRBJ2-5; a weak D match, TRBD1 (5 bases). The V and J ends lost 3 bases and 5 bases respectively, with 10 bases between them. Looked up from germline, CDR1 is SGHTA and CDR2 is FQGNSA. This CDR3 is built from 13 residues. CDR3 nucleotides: TGTGCCAGCAGCTTTTGGGGCGTGGAGACCCAGTACTTC. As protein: CASSFWGVETQYF. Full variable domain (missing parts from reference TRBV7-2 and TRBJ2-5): GAGVSQSPSNKVTEKGKDVELRCDPISGHTALYWYRQSLGQGLEFLIYFQGNSAPDKSGLPSDRFSAERTGGSVSTLTIQRTQQEDSAVYLCASSFWGVETQYFGPGTRLLVL.

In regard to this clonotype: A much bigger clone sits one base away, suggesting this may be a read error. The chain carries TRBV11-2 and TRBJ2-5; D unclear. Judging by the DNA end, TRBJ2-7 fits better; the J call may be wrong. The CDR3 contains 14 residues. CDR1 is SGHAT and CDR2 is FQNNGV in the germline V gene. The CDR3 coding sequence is TGTGCCAGCAGCCCCTCCCCAGAAGCCTGCGAGCAGTACTTC. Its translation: CASSPSPEACEQYF.

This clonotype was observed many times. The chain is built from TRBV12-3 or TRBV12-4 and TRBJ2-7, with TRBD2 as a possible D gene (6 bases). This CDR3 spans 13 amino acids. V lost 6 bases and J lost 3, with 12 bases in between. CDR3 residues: CASSSLGGYEQYF. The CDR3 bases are TGTGCCAGCAGCTCCTTGGGGGGCTACGAGCAGTACTTC.

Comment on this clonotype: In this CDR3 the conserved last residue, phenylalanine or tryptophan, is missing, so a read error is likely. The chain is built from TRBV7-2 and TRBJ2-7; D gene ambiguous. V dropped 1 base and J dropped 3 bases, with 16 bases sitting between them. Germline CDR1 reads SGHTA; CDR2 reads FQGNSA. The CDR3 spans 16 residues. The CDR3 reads CASSLVAATCGYEQYL. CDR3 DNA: TGTGCCAGCAGCTTAGTTGCCGCCACTTGCGGCTACGAGCAGTACCTC.

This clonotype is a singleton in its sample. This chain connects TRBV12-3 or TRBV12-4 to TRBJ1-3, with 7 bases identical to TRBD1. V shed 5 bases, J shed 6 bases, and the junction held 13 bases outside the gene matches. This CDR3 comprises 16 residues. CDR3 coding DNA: TGTGCCAGCAGTCTGACAGGGACCGGGCAAGAAAACACCATATATTTT. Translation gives CASSLTGTGQENTIYF.

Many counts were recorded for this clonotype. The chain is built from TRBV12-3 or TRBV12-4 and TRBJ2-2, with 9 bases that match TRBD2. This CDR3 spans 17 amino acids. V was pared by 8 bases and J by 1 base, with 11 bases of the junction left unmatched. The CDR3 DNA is TGTGCCAGCGACACCGTAGCGGGAGAAGGGAACACCGGGGAGCTGTTTTTT. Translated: CASDTVAGEGNTGELFF.

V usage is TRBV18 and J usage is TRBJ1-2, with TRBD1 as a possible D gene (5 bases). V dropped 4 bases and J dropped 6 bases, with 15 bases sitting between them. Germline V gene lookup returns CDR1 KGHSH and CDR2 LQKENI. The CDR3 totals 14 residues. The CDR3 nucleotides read TGTGCCAGCTCACGGAGTTCAGGGAGGGATGGCTACACCTTC. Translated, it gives CASSRSSGRDGYTF.

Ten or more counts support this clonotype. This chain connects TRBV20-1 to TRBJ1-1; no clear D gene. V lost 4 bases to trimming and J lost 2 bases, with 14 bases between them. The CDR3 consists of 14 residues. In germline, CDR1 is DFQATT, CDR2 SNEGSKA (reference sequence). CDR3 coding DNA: TGCAGTGCTACTGTTTCGGTCCTAAACACTGAAGCTTTCTTT. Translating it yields CSATVSVLNTEAFF.

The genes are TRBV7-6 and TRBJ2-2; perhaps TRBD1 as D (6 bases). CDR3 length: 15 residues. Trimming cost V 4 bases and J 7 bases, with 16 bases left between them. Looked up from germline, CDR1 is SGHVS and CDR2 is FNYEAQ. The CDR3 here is CASSWNLAGVGELFF. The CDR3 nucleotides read TGTGCCAGCAGCTGGAACCTGGCAGGGGTCGGGGAGCTGTTTTTT.